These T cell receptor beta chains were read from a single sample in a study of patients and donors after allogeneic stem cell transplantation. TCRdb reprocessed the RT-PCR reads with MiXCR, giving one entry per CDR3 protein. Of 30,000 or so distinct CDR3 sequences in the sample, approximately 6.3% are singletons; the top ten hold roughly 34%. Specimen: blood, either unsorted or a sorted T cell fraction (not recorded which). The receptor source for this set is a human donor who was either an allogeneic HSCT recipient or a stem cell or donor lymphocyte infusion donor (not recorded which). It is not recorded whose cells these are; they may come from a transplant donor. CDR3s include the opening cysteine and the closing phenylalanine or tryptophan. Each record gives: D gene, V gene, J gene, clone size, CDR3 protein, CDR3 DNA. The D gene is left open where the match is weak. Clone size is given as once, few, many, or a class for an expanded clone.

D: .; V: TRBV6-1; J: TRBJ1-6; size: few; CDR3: CASSETVGGSPLHF; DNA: TGTGCCAGCAGTGAAACAGTAGGTGGTTCACCCCTCCACTTT
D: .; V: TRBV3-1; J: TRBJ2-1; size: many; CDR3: CASSQAEGQQFF; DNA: TGTGCCAGCAGCCAAGCAGAGGGACAGCAGTTCTTC
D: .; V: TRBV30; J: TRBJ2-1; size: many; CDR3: CAWSVLSYNEQFF; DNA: TGTGCCTGGAGTGTACTTAGCTACAATGAGCAGTTCTTC
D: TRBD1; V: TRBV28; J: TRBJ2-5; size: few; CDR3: CASTGTGIRKTQYF; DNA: TGTGCCAGCACCGGGACAGGGATTCGGAAGACCCAGTACTTC
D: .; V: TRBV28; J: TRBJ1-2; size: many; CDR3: CASSSPGRTNYGYTF; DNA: TGTGCCAGCAGTTCCCCCGGGAGGACTAACTATGGCTACACCTTC
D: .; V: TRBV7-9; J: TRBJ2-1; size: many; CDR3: CASSPGQWDNEQFF; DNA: TGTGCCAGCAGCCCGGGGCAGTGGGACAATGAGCAGTTCTTC
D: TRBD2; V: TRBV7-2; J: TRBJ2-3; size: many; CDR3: CASSPVAGGPGTDTQYF; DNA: TGTGCCAGCAGCCCAGTAGCGGGAGGGCCCGGCACAGATACGCAGTATTTT
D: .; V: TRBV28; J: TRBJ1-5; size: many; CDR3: CASSPLRQYQPQHF; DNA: TGTGCCAGCAGTCCGCTTAGACAGTATCAGCCCCAGCATTTT
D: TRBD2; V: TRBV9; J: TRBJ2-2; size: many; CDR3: CASSVSGTELFF; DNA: TGTGCCAGCAGCGTTAGCGGGACCGAGCTGTTTTTT
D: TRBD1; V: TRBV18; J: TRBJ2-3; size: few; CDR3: CASSPGQWSDTQYF; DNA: TGTGCCAGCTCACCGGGACAGTGGTCGGATACGCAGTATTTT
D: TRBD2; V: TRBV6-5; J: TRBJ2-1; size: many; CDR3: CASSLLAGTSGYNEQFF; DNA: TGTGCCAGCAGTCTTCTCGCCGGGACTAGCGGCTACAATGAGCAGTTCTTC
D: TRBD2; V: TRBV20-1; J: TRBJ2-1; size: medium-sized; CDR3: CSAPGLAYPASYNEQFF; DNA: TGCAGTGCCCCGGGACTAGCTTACCCGGCGTCCTACAATGAGCAGTTCTTC
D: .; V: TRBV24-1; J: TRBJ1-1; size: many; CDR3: CATSDHRATEAFF; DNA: TGTGCCACCAGTGACCACAGGGCCACTGAAGCTTTCTTT
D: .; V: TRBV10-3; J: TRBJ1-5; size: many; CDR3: CAISEGARNQPQHF; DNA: TGTGCCATCAGTGAGGGAGCCCGTAATCAGCCCCAGCATTTT
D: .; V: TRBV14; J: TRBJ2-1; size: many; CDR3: CASSLRSYNEQFF; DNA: TGTGCCAGCAGTTTGCGCTCCTACAATGAGCAGTTCTTC